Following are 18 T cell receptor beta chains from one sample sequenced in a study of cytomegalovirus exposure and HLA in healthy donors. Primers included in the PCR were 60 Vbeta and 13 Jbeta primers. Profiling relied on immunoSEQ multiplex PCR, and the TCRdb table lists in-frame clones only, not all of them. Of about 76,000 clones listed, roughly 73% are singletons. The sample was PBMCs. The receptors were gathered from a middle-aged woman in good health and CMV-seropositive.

The chain's CDR3 is CAWSRGSSGANVLTF. DNA of the CDR3: TGTGCCTGGAGTAGGGGGAGCTCTGGGGCCAACGTCCTGACTTTC. The chain carries TRBV30 and TRBJ2-6; D is possibly TRBD1 (6 bases). The CDR3 extends over 15 amino acids. CDR1 is GTSNPN, CDR2 SVGIG, per germline (reference sequence). V lost 2 bases to trimming and J lost 0 bases, with 8 bases between them.

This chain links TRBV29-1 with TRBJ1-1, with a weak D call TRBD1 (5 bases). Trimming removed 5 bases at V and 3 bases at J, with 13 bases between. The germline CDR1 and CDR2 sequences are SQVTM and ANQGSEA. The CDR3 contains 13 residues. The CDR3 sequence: CSVRRQTHTEAFF. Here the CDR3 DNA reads TGCAGCGTTCGGAGACAGACACACACTGAAGCTTTCTTT.

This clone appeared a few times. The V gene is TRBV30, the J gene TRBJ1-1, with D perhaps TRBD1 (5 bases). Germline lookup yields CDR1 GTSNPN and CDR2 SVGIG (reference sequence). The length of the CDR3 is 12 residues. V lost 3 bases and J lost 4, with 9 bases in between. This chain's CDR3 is CAWSWGVTEAFF. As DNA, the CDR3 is TGTGCCTGGAGCTGGGGGGTCACTGAAGCTTTCTTT.

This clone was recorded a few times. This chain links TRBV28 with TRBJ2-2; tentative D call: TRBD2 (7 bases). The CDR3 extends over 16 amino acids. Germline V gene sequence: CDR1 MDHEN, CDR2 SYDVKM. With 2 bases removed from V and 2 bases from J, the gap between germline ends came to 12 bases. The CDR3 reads CASSLRGRANTGELFF. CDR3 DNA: TGTGCCAGCAGTTTAAGGGGGAGGGCTAACACCGGGGAGCTGTTTTTT.

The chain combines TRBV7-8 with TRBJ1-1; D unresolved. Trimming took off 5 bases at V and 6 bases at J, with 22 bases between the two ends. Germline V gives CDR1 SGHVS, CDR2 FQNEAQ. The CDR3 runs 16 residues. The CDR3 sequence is CASSPGRRDRGPEAFF. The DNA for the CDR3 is TGTGCCAGCAGCCCGGGCCGGCGGGATAGAGGTCCTGAAGCTTTCTTT.

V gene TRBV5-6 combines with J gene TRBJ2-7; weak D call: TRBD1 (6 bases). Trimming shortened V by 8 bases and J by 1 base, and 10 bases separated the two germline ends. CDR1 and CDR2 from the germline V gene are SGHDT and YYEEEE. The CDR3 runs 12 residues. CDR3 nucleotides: TGTGCCAGTCACAGGGCTTCCTACGAGCAGTACTTC. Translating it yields CASHRASYEQYF.

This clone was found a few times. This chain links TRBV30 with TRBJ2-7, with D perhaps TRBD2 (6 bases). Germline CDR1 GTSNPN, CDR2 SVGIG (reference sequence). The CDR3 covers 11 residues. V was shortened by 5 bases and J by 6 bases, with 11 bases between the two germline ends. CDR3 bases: TGTGCCTGGGCTGACGGGAGCGAGCAGTACTTC. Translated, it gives CAWADGSEQYF.

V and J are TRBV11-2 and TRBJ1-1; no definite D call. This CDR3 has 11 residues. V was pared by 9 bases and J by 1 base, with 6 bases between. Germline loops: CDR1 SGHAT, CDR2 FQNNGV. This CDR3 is CASRGNTEAFF. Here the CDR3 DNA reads TGTGCCAGTCGCGGGAACACTGAAGCTTTCTTT.

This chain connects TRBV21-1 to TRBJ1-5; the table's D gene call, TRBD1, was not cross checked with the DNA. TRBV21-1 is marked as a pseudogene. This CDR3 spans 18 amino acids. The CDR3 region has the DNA TGTGCCAGCAGCAAAGACAGGAGGACAGGGACGGGCAATCAGCCCCAGCATTTT. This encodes CASSKDRRTGTGNQPQHF.

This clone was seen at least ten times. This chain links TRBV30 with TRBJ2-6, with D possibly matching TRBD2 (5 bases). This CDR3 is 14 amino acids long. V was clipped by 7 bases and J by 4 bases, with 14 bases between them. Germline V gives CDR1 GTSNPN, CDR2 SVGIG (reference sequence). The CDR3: CAYGGGSGANVLTF. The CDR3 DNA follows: TGTGCCTACGGAGGTGGTTCAGGGGCCAACGTCCTGACTTTC.

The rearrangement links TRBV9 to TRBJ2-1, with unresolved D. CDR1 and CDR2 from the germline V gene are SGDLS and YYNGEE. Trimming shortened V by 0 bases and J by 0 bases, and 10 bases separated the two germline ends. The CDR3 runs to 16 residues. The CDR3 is CASSVEAERSYNEQFF. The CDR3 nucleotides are TGTGCCAGCAGCGTAGAGGCTGAGCGCTCCTACAATGAGCAGTTCTTC.

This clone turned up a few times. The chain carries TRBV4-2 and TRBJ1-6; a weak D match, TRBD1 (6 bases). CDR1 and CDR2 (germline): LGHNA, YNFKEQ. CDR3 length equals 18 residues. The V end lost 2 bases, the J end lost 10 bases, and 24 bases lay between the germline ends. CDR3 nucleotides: TGTGCCAGCAGCCAACCCTCGGGGGGGAACAGGGAGCGATCACCCCTCCACTTT. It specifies CASSQPSGGNRERSPLHF.

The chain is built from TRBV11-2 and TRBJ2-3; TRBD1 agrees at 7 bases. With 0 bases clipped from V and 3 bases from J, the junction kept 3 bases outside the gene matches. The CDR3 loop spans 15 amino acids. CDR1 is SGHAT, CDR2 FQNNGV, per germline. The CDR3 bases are TGTGCCAGCAGCTTAGATCCGACAGGGACAGATACGCAGTATTTT. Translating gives CASSLDPTGTDTQYF.

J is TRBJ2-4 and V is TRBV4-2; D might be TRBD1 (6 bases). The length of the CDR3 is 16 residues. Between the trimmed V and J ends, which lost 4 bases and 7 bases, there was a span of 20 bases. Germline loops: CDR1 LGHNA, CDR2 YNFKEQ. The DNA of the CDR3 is TGTGCCAGCAGCCGCCGACAGGCCACCTTGGGTAACATTCAGTACTTC. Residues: CASSRRQATLGNIQYF.

In DNA, the CDR3 is TGTGCCAGCAGCCCCACCGGGACAGGGGATGAAAAACTGTTTTTT. Its translation is CASSPTGTGDEKLFF. The chain uses TRBV7-2 and TRBJ1-4; 10 positions agree with TRBD1. CDR3 length: 15 residues. After removal of 5 bases from V and 6 bases from J, the junction contained 6 bases not matched to a gene. The germline gives CDR1 SGHTA, CDR2 FQGNSA.

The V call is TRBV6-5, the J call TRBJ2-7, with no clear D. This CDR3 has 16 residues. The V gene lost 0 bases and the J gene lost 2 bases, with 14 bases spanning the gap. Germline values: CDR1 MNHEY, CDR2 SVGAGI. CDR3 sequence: CASSYSIPGVPYEQYF. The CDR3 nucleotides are TGTGCCAGCAGTTACTCGATTCCAGGTGTGCCCTACGAGCAGTACTTC.

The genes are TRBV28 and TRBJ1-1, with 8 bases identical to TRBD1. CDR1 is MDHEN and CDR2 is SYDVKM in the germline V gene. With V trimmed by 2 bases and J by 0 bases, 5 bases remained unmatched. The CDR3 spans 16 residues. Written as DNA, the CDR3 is TGTGCCAGCAGTTTAGCGCCGGGACAGGTGAACACTGAAGCTTTCTTT. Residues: CASSLAPGQVNTEAFF.

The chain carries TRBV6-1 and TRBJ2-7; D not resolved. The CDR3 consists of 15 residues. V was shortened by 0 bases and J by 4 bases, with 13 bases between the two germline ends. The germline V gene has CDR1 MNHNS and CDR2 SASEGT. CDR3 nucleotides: TGTGCCAGCAGTGAAGCGGTCCGCGCCCCGTACGAGCAGTACTTC. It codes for CASSEAVRAPYEQYF.